This T cell receptor (beta chain) stems from a study of regulatory T cells in long-lasting Graves disease (dated by TCRdb to about 2021). As for the study more broadly: Persistent Graves' disease meant more than 5 years of antithyroid drug treatment with TSH receptor autoantibodies that stayed positive. Antithyroid drugs had been taken for about 9.7 years on average by persistent Graves' disease patients in the clinical cohort. A total of 33 samples were covered by TCR sequencing, comprising around 13 persistent and 20 or so newly diagnosed Graves' disease patients. The study took place in China and was registered as a clinical trial. Persistent Graves' disease patients were compared with newly diagnosed Graves' disease patients by peripheral blood TCR sequencing and RNA sequencing. What the authors observed across the whole study: The authors noted that the small sample size was a limitation that may lower accuracy. Sequencing and analysis were limited to the TCR beta chain. The study examined only peripheral blood because the primary lesion, thyroid tissue, could not be accessed. More public clonotypes were shared among persistent patients (roughly 2,700) than among newly diagnosed patients (over 900). Persistent disease showed preferential use of TRBV28, TRBJ1-2 and TRBJ2-5, whereas newly diagnosed disease favored TRBV20-1 and TRBJ2-1. Compared with newly diagnosed patients, patients with persistent Graves' disease had lower TCR Shannon entropy and fewer highly expanded clones, which suggests clonal expansion.

In regard to this clonotype: It has no known antigen specificity. Base-call qualities are not available, and no considerably larger clone is one nucleotide away.

The library was prepared using multiplex PCR. The sequencing machine was an Illumina HiSeq 4000. To build TCR beta libraries, CDR3 regions were amplified by Arm-PCR using iRepertoire HTBI primers. Gel purification was performed on PCR products prior to sequencing. The authors' analysis ran thus. Gene usage analysis of CDR3 amino acid clonotypes used the roughly 60 TRBV and 14 to 15 TRBJ segments found across samples. COPE and FqMerger were used to merge the filtered high-quality paired reads into contigs. BLAST was used to align contigs to IMGT TRBV, TRBD and TRBJ reference genes, and CDR3 was defined according to IMGT. Any clonotype with a frequency above 0.1% was classified as a highly expanded clone. Shannon entropy was used to measure repertoire diversity, and the Gini coefficient was used to measure V-J evenness. Public clonotypes were defined as clonotypes shared by more than one individual. TCRdb redid the processing of the public reads, applying fastp at Q25 and MiXCR, and retained in-frame beta chains. Rows are unified per CDR3 protein, each entry keeping the most common DNA and genes. These V and J calls rely on TCRdb rather than the paper's analysis. The sample table shows around 510,000 distinct CDR3 sequences, and around 21% are seen once. 7% to 10% of the sample goes to the ten largest clones.

Reading from cysteine to phenylalanine, the CDR3 counts 14 amino acids. Of all the DNA, just the CDR3 is kept, 42 bases in frame from base 1. After removal of 1 base from V and 4 bases from J, the junction retains 1 base not matched to a gene. The germline V gene encodes CDR1 SGHRS and CDR2 YFSETQ. The sample's time point label, in plain terms: persistent/refractory GD, antithyroid drugs over 5 years with positive TRAb. RNA was extracted from PBMCs in TRIzol for both TCR sequencing and RNA sequencing. The diagnosis of Graves' disease was made according to American Thyroid Association guidelines. The patients came from an endocrinology department in Xi'an, China. Each patient gave approximately 9.7 milliliters of peripheral blood, collected in an EDTA anticoagulant tube. Ficoll Paque Plus density gradient separation was used to isolate PBMCs, and no further T cell sorting was done. RNA quality was checked with an Agilent 2100 Bioanalyzer and agarose gel, and concentration with a NanoDrop 2000.

This specimen was peripheral blood mononuclear cells (PBMCs), taken when the disease was refractory, from a patient treated with antithyroid drugs. The rearrangement joined TRBV5-1 to TRBJ2-2, with 7 junctional bases fitting TRBD2. The receptor comes from a female donor with Graves disease. This receptor carries the CDR3 CASSLRLATGELFF. The nucleotide sequence reads as follows: TGCGCCAGCAGCTTGAGACTAGCCACCGGGGAGCTGTTTTTT.